Each of the 2 T cell receptor beta chains below was sequenced from the same sample in a study of blood T cell repertoires in COVID-19. Repertoires were generated with immunoSEQ multiplex PCR, while TCRdb's copy carries only in-frame clones and drops some. The sample yields fewer than 45,000 clones, about three quarters seen once. The sequenced material came from peripheral blood. These receptors were taken from a man aged 70-80 years with COVID-19, enrolled during active disease.

The rearrangement links TRBV19 to TRBJ2-3, with 11 bases lining up with TRBD2. Germline V gives CDR1 LNHDA, CDR2 SQIVND (reference sequence). The CDR3 runs to 15 residues. V shed 3 bases, J shed 5 bases, and the junction held 4 bases outside the gene matches. CDR3 coding DNA: TGTGCCAGTAGTATCCTAGCGGGGGGCAAAGATACGCAGTATTTT. It yields the protein CASSILAGGKDTQYF.

The J gene is TRBJ1-1, the V gene TRBV27; 7 nucleotides align to TRBD1. Germline V gives CDR1 MNHEY, CDR2 SMNVEV (reference sequence). V lost 3 bases, J lost 6 bases, and 7 bases stayed unmatched. CDR3 length: 14 amino acids. The CDR3 coding sequence is TGTGCCAGCAGTTTCCAGACAGGGAGAGCTGAAGCTTTCTTT. As protein: CASSFQTGRAEAFF.